The clone carrying this TCR beta chain has a handful of counts. The antigen is not known. These data are taken from a study of CD8+CD57+ T cells in acquired aplastic anemia. Overall study context: DNA per sorted CD4+ or CD8+ sample ranged roughly 0.17 to 27.4 ug, averaging around 3.1 ug.

Germline V gives CDR1 DFQATT, CDR2 SNEGSKA (reference sequence). The CDR3 is 16 residues long. J gave up 1 base and V 4 bases, and 8 bases lay outside the gene matches. All patients picked for sequencing had shown, by flow cytometry, an expansion of CD8+CD57+ cells. Everyone among the patients had severe acquired aplastic anemia. Genomic DNA acted as the template from which TCR beta VDJ combination and CDR3 sequence profiling were carried out. One entry per CDR3 protein results from TCRdb running MiXCR on the reads. This sample has hundreds of thousands of distinct CDR3 sequences; 25% to 40% occur once, and the top ten carry 0.75% to 0.95%. Study observations and caveats: Around 27 was the count of CD8+ CDR3 sequences that patients shared with controls.

The clonotype originates from a human donor with aplastic anemia. The chain couples TRBV20-1 to TRBJ2-3, with TRBD1 matching over 10 bases. The sequenced sample consisted of sorted CD4+, CD8+, or CD8+CD57+ T cells (not recorded which) from PBMCs. CDR3 in amino acids: CSAIVPGTGGTDTQYF. CDR3 sequence (DNA): TGCAGTGCTATTGTCCCCGGGACAGGGGGCACAGATACGCAGTATTTT.